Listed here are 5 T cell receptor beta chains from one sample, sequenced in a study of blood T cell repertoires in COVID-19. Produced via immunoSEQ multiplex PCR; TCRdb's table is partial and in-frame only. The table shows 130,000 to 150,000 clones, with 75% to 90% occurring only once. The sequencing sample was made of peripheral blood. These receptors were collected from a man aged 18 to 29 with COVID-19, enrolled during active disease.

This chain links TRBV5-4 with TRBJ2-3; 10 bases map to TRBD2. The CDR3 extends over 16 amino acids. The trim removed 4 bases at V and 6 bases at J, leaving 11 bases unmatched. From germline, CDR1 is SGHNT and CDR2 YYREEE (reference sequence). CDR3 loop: CASSRRSGRDRDTQYF. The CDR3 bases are TGTGCCAGCAGCCGACGAAGCGGGAGGGACAGGGATACGCAGTATTTT.

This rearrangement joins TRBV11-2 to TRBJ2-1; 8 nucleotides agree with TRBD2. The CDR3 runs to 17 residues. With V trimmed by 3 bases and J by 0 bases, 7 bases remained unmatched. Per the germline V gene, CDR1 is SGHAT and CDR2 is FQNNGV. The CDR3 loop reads CASSFPTSGASYNEQFF. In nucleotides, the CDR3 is TGTGCCAGCAGCTTCCCAACTAGCGGAGCCTCCTACAATGAGCAGTTCTTC.

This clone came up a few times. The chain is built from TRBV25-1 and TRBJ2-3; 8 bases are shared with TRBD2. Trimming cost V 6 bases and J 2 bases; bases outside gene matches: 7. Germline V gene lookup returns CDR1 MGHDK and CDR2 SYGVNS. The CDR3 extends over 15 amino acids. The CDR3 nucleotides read TGTGCCAGCAGCCCCCGGCGGGAGGTCACAGATACGCAGTATTTT. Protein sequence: CASSPRREVTDTQYF.

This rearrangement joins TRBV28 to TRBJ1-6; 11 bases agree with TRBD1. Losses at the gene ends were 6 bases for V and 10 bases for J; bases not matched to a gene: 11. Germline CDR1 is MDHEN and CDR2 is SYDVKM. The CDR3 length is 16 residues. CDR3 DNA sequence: TGTGCCAGCAGCACATCCGGGACAGGGGGTCGCTCACCCCTCCACTTT. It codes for CASSTSGTGGRSPLHF. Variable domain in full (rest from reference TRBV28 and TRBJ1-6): DVKVTQSSRYLVKRTGEKVFLECVQDMDHENMFWYRQDPGLGLRLIYFSYDVKMKEKGDIPEGYSVSREKKERFSLILESASTNQTSMYLCASSTSGTGGRSPLHFGNGTRLTVT.

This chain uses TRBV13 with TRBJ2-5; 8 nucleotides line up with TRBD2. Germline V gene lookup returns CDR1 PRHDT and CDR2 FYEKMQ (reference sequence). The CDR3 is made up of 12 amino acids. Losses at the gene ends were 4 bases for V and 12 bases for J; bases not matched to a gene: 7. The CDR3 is CASSYTGTRKYF. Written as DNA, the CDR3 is TGTGCCAGCAGCTATACCGGGACTAGGAAGTACTTC. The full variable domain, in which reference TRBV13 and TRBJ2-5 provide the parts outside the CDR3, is AAGVIQSPRHLIKEKRETATLKCYPIPRHDTVYWYQQGPGQDPQFLISFYEKMQSDKGSIPDRFSAQQFSDYHSELNMSSLELGDSALYFCASSYTGTRKYFGPGTRLLVL.